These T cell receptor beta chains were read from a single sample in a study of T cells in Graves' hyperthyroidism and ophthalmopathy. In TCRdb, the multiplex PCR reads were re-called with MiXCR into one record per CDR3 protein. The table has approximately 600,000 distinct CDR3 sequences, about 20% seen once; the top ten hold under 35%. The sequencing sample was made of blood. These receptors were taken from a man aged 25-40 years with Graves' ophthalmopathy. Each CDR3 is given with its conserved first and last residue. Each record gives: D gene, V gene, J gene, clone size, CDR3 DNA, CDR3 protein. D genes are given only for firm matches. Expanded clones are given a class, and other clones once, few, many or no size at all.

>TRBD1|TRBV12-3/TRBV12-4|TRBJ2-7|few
TGTGCCAGCAGCTTAGGACAGGCTCTGTCCTACGAGCAGTACTTC
CASSLGQALSYEQYF
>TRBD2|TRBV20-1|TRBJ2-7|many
TGCAGTGCTAGGCAGCGGGACCTGCCCTACGAGCAGTACTTC
CSARQRDLPYEQYF
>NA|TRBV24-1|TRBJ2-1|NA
TGTGCCACCAGTGATTTGCGGTCTAGCGCTAGCTACAATGAGCAGTTCTTC
CATSDLRSSASYNEQFF
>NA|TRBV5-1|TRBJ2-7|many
TGCGCCAGCAGCTTGGACGACTACGAGCAGTACTTC
CASSLDDYEQYF
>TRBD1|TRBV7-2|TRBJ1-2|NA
TGTGCCAGCAGCTTAGAACAGGGGCACTATGGCTACACCTTC
CASSLEQGHYGYTF
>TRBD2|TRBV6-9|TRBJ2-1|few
TGTGCCAGCTCCGGAGGGGCCGGGGGGATATATGAGCAGTTCTTC
CASSGGAGGIYEQFF
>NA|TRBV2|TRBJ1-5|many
TGTGCCAGCAGGGGAGAGACAGGAATTAGCAATCAGCCCCAGCATTTT
CASRGETGISNQPQHF
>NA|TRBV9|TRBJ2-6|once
TGTGCCAGCAGCGCGGCAAGCTCTGGGGCCAACGTCCTGACTTTC
CASSAASSGANVLTF
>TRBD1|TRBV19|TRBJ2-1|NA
TGTGCCAGTAGTATGGGAAAGGGACAGGGATACAATGAGCAGTTCTTC
CASSMGKGQGYNEQFF
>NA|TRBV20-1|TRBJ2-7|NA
TGCAGTGCTGACGACAGAACCTACGAGCAGTACTTC
CSADDRTYEQYF
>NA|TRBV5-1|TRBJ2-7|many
TGCGCCAGCAGCTTGGTGACTGATTCCTACGAGCAGTACTTC
CASSLVTDSYEQYF
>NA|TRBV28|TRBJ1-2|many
TGTGCCAGCACCGTTGACAGCCTCTATGGCTACACCTTC
CASTVDSLYGYTF
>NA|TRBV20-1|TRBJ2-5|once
TGCAGTGTCACCACAAACAGGGTTGGGGAGACCCAGTACTTC
CSVTTNRVGETQYF
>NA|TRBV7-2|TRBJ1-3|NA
TGTGCCAGCAGCCTCCTGTCCCCCGGGGTAACCATATATTTT
CASSLLSPGVTIYF
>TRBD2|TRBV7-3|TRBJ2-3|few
TGTGCCAGCAGCCTAACGGGGACTAGCGGGAGTAACACAGATACGCAGTATTTT
CASSLTGTSGSNTDTQYF
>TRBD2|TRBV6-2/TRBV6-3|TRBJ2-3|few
TGTGCCAGCAGCCAGCTAGCGGGAGCTAGCACAGATACGCAGTATTTT
CASSQLAGASTDTQYF
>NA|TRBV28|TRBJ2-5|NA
TGTGCCAGCAGTTCCACGGGACTGAAACAAGAGACCCAGTACTTC
CASSSTGLKQETQYF
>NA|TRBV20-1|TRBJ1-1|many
TGCAGTGCTAGGTCGGGCACTGAAGCTTTCTTT
CSARSGTEAFF
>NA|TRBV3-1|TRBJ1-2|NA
TGTGCCAGCAGCCAAAGGGGTACATCTAACTATGGCTACACCTTC
CASSQRGTSNYGYTF
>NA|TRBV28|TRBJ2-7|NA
TGTGCCAGCAGCTCTTTCCTCGATAATAGGCGGGTGAACTCCTACGAGCAGTACTTC
CASSSFLDNRRVNSYEQYF
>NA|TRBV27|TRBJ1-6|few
TGTGCCAGCAGTTTTGGCCCGAGTCCGACCAATTCACCCCTCCACTTT
CASSFGPSPTNSPLHF
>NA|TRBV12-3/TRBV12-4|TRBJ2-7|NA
TGTGCCAGCAGTTTCAGAAGCACCCACCACGAGCAGTACTTC
CASSFRSTHHEQYF
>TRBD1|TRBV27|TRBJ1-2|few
TGTGCCAGCAGTAGCAGGGACAGGGACTACTATGGCTACACCTTC
CASSSRDRDYYGYTF
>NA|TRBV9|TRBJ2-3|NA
TGTGCCAGCAGCTCTCCCTACTCCACAGATACGCAGTATTTT
CASSSPYSTDTQYF
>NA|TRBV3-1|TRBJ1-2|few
TGTGCCAGCAGCCAATGCCAGGACAGCGAAGGCTACACCTTC
CASSQCQDSEGYTF
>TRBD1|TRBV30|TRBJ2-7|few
TGTGCCTGGATCAAGCCCCTAGGACAGGGGTCCTCCTACGAGCAGTACTTC
CAWIKPLGQGSSYEQYF
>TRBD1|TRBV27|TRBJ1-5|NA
TGTGCCAGCAGTCCCACCGACAGGGACAATCAGCCCCAGCATTTT
CASSPTDRDNQPQHF
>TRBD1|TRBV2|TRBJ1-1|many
TGTGCCAGCAGTCCCCGACAGGGGGGCCTGAACACTGAAGCTTTCTTT
CASSPRQGGLNTEAFF
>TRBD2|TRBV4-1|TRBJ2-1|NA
TGCGCCAGCAGCCGCTCCTCGGGGGGGGGCAATGAGCAGTTCTTC
CASSRSSGGGNEQFF
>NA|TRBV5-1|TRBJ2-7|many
TGCGCCAGCAGCTTACCGGGGGTTGATACCTACGAGCAGTACTTC
CASSLPGVDTYEQYF
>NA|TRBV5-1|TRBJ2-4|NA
TGCGCCAGCAGCTTGCGACCCCCCAGGGCCGTCGCCAAAAACATTCAGTACTTC
CASSLRPPRAVAKNIQYF
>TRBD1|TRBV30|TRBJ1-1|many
TGTGCCTGGATTTGGAGGGACAGGACGGCTGAAGCTTTCTTT
CAWIWRDRTAEAFF
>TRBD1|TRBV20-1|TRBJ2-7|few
TGCAGTGCTAGTGATCCGGGACAGAGCTCCTACGAGCAGTACTTC
CSASDPGQSSYEQYF